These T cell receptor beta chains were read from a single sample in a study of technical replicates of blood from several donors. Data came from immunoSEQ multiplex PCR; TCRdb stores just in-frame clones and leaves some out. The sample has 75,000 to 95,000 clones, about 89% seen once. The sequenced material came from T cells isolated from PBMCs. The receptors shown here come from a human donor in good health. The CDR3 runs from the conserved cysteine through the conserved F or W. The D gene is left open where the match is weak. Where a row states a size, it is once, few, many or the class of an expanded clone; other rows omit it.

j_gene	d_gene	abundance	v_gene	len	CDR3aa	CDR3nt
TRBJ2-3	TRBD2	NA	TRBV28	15	CASSQTSGSLNTQYF	TGTGCCAGCAGTCAGACTAGCGGTTCATTAAATACGCAGTATTTT
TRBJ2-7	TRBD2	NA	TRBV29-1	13	CSVQGSGGYEQYF	TGCAGCGTTCAAGGTTCGGGGGGCTACGAGCAGTACTTC
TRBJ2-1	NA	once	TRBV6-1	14	CASSVSPSSREQFF	TGTGCCAGCAGTGTTAGCCCCTCTTCAAGAGAGCAGTTCTTC
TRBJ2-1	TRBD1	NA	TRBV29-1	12	CSVVGQGHEQFF	TGCAGCGTTGTGGGACAGGGCCATGAGCAGTTCTTC
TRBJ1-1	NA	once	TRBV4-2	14	CASSLARVDAEAFF	TGTGCCAGCAGCCTGGCCAGGGTTGATGCTGAAGCTTTCTTT
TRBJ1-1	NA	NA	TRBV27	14	CASSFQGQNTEAFF	TGTGCCAGCAGTTTCCAGGGACAGAACACTGAAGCTTTCTTT
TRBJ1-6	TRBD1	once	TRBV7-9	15	CASSLPGQGYSPLHF	TGTGCCAGCAGCCTACCGGGACAGGGTTATTCACCCCTCCACTTT
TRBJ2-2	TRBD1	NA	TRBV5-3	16	CARSSRDSLFPGELFF	TGTGCCAGAAGCTCCCGGGACAGCCTTTTCCCCGGGGAGCTGTTTTTT
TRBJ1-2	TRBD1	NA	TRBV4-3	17	CASSQGAGQGVPYGYTF	TGCGCCAGCAGCCAAGGCGCGGGCCAGGGGGTTCCCTATGGCTACACCTTC
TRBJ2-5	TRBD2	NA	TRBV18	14	CASSILAGPETQYF	TGTGCCAGCTCAATACTAGCGGGACCAGAGACCCAGTACTTC
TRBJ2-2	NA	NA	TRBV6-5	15	CASSYSSPNTGELFF	TGTGCCAGCAGTTACAGTAGCCCCAACACCGGGGAGCTGTTTTTT
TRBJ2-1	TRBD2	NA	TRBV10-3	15	CAISDRLAGDSEQFF	TGTGCCATCAGTGATAGGTTAGCGGGAGACAGTGAGCAGTTCTTC
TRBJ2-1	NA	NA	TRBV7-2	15	CASSPSAGNYNEQFF	TGTGCCAGCAGCCCGTCAGCGGGTAACTACAATGAGCAGTTCTTC
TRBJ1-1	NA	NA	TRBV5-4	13	CASSLSLNTEAFF	TGTGCCAGCAGCTTGTCCTTGAACACTGAAGCTTTCTTT
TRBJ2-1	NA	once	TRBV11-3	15	CASSSGRGSYNEQFF	TGTGCCAGCAGCTCAGGGCGGGGCTCCTACAATGAGCAGTTCTTC
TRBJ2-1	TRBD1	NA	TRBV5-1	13	CASSSGQGYEQFF	TGCGCCAGCAGCTCGGGACAGGGGTATGAGCAGTTCTTC
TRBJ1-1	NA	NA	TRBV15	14	CATSRDVGDTEAFF	TGTGCCACCAGCAGAGACGTCGGGGACACTGAAGCTTTCTTT
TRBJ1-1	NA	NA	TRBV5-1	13	CASSLRGGTEAFF	TGCGCCAGCAGCTTGCGGGGGGGCACTGAAGCTTTCTTT
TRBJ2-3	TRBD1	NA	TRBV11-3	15	CASSPDRGRADTQYF	TGTGCCAGCAGCCCAGACAGGGGGCGCGCAGATACGCAGTATTTT
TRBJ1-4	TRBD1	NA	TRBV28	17	CASRNSRVGTGNEKLFF	TGTGCCAGCAGAAATTCTAGGGTGGGGACAGGGAATGAAAAACTGTTTTTT
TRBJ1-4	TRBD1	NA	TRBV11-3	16	CASSSRDRDLSEKLFF	TGTGCCAGCAGCTCACGGGACAGGGATCTTTCTGAAAAACTGTTTTTT
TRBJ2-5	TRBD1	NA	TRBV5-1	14	CASSSTGGQETQYF	TGCGCCAGCAGCTCGACAGGGGGCCAAGAGACCCAGTACTTC